The clone carrying this T cell receptor beta chain came up a few times. Its antigen is currently unknown. Unrecorded for this donor was the CMV serostatus. This entry is derived from a study of cytomegalovirus exposure and HLA in healthy donors. About the study: Unique TCR beta sequences numbering approximately 100 million came from 190 million or so T cells in an earlier analysis. Findings of the study overall: The only immune exposure information that was available was CMV serostatus. A missense variant in DCLRE1C was later tied to TCR beta V- and J-gene trimming.

The CDR3 length is 12 residues. CDR1 and CDR2 from the germline V gene are LNHDA and SQIVND (reference sequence). Trimming took off 1 base at V and 5 bases at J, with 5 bases between the two ends. The PCR had 60 Vbeta and 13 Jbeta primers. Sequencing was performed with immunoSEQ multiplex PCR; in TCRdb, only in-frame clones are kept and a portion is missing. The table has 84,000 or so clones, around 79% seen once. The chain has TRBV19 and TRBJ1-1; no reliable D call. The receptor's source is a human donor in good health. Material for sequencing was PBMCs. CDR3 in amino acids: CASSIGMTEAFF. The CDR3 region has the DNA TGTGCCAGTAGTATAGGTATGACTGAAGCTTTCTTT.